This T cell receptor beta chain was found in a study of post-analysis software for immune sequencing data. As for the study in general: The patients showed relapsing-remitting, secondary progressive and progressive-relapsing multiple sclerosis courses. Study-level points and caveats: Five or six TRBV segments appeared more often in patients than in controls, and TRBV5-6, TRBV5-1 and TRBV20-1 were among these. Compared against controls, patients with multiple sclerosis displayed significantly lower normalized Chao1 diversity. Pronounced co-clustering by F measure was evident among identically batched samples.

Prepared TCR beta cDNA libraries contained unique molecular identifiers. Once about 0.95 to 10 million T cells were used, some 500,000 cDNA molecules resulted. TCRdb reanalysed the PCR reads using MiXCR and keeps one entry per CDR3 protein. This table has about 800,000 distinct CDR3 sequences, less than 35% appearing once. V lost 5 bases, J lost 1 base, and 4 bases stayed unmatched. The CDR3 is made up of 15 amino acids. Germline CDR1 reads MNHNY; CDR2 reads SVGAGI (reference sequence). Details on this clonotype: Its antigen is currently unknown.

This sequence joins TRBV6-6 and TRBJ2-3; 9 bases map to TRBD1. This receptor was identified in a girl aged 10-17 years with multiple sclerosis. Sequences were obtained from blood. CDR3 sequence: CASSTGTGRTDTQYF. As DNA, the CDR3 is TGTGCCAGCAGTACCGGGACAGGGCGCACAGATACGCAGTATTTT.